The 5 T cell receptor beta chains below come from one sample, sequenced in a study of shared clonotypes between healthy human individuals. The naive CD8 population came from CD45RO-negative cells selected for CCR7, without terminally differentiated effector memory CD45RA+ cells. Generated by immunoSEQ multiplex PCR, the TCRdb table keeps only in-frame clones and is missing some. Of about 590,000 clones in the sample, around 95% were seen once. Sequencing was performed on naive CD8+ T cells sorted from blood. These receptors were collected from a woman aged 25 to 39 in good health.

The V call is TRBV28, the J call TRBJ1-1, with D perhaps TRBD1 (5 bases). CDR3 length: 13 amino acids. The V gene's germline CDR1 is MDHEN and CDR2 SYDVKM. Trimming shortened V by 2 bases and J by 7 bases, and 11 bases separated the two germline ends. CDR3: CASSLAGIFEAFF. The CDR3 DNA follows: TGTGCCAGCAGTTTAGCAGGGATTTTTGAAGCTTTCTTT.

The genes are TRBV4-1 and TRBJ2-2; unclear D gene. Germline CDR1 MGHRA, CDR2 YSYEKL. This CDR3 contains 17 residues. The germline V and J ends were trimmed by 1 base and 0 bases, with 12 bases remaining between them. The CDR3 is CASSQVIGPTNTGELFF. In DNA, the CDR3 is TGCGCCAGCAGCCAAGTAATCGGACCAACGAACACCGGGGAGCTGTTTTTT.

As concerns this clone: The sample has other DNA sequences that encode this CDR3 too. V gene TRBV27 combines with J gene TRBJ2-7, with D perhaps TRBD1 or TRBD2 (5 bases each). The germline gives CDR1 MNHEY, CDR2 SMNVEV (reference sequence). The germline V and J ends were trimmed by 2 bases and 3 bases, with 8 bases remaining between them. The CDR3 has 13 amino acids. CDR3 DNA sequence: TGTGCCAGCAGTTTAGGGACGGGCTACGAGCAGTACTTC. Amino acid sequence: CASSLGTGYEQYF.

This sequence joins TRBV19 and TRBJ2-7; 9 positions agree with TRBD1. With V trimmed by 5 bases and J by 6 bases, 14 bases remained unmatched. Per the germline V gene, CDR1 is LNHDA and CDR2 is SQIVND (reference sequence). This CDR3 comprises 16 residues. This CDR3 reads CASSESEGQGFFEQYF. DNA of the CDR3: TGTGCCAGTAGTGAGTCCGAGGGACAGGGATTTTTCGAGCAGTACTTC.

This clone was recorded a few times. The chain has TRBV10-1 and TRBJ1-1; possible D gene TRBD1, 5 bases. Per the germline V gene, CDR1 is WNHNN and CDR2 is SYGVQD (reference sequence). CDR3 size: 11 residues. V lost 3 bases and J 8 bases, leaving 7 bases between the germline ends. The CDR3 protein is CASSDRGEAFF. CDR3 in DNA: TGCGCCAGCAGTGACCGGGGGGAAGCTTTCTTT.